Listed here is a single T cell receptor (beta chain). What it binds is unknown. Researchers ran the PCR with 60 Vbeta and 13 Jbeta primers. Sequenced by immunoSEQ multiplex PCR; TCRdb stores in-frame clones only, minus some. The repertoire shows some 82,000 clones; the top ten hold approximately 1.1%. Germline CDR1 DFQATT, CDR2 SNEGSKA (reference sequence). Trimming removed 5 bases at V and 8 bases at J, with 12 bases between. The CDR3 totals 11 residues. The data belong to a study of cytomegalovirus exposure and HLA in healthy donors. General study results and limits: Sequences of the TCR beta chain were said to predict the HLA-A and HLA-B alleles of most subjects accurately. Among TCR beta chains, those listed as cytomegalovirus-associated numbered over 150. Later genetic work tied a missense DCLRE1C variant to beta-chain V and J trimming.

This receptor was taken from a woman aged 30 to 39 in good health and CMV-seronegative. Material for sequencing was PBMCs. The chain employs TRBV20-1 and TRBJ1-2; D possibly corresponds to TRBD1 (5 bases). The CDR3 sequence: CSAFGGKGYTF. In DNA, the CDR3 is TGCAGTGCTTTTGGGGGGAAGGGCTACACCTTC.